A single sample is the source of the 7 T cell receptor beta chains below, sequenced in a study of cytomegalovirus exposure and HLA in healthy donors. PCR employed 60 Vbeta and 13 Jbeta primers. TCRdb's copy holds only in-frame clones and misses some; the assay was immunoSEQ multiplex PCR. This repertoire shows about 200,000 clones, roughly 90% found once; its top ten account for approximately 0.31%. Sequenced input: PBMCs. These receptors were obtained from a young woman in good health and CMV-seronegative.

The CDR3 DNA sequence: TGTGCCAGCAGCTGGACTAGCGGGATAACAGATACGCAGTATTTT. Its translation is CASSWTSGITDTQYF. The chain uses TRBV7-8 and TRBJ2-3, with 12 bases fitting TRBD2. This CDR3 spans 15 amino acids. Germline CDR1 and CDR2: SGHVS and FQNEAQ. V dropped 4 bases and J dropped 3; count of bases not matched to a gene: 2.

This clone is a singleton in its sample. The V call is TRBV28, the J call TRBJ2-3; 7 bases line up with TRBD1. CDR3 length equals 15 residues. Germline trimming cut 8 bases from V and 3 bases from J; bases unmatched to any gene: 11. The germline CDR1 and CDR2 sequences are MDHEN and SYDVKM. DNA for the CDR3: TGTGCCAGCCGAATGGTTCAGGGGGTGACAGATACGCAGTATTTT. It codes for CASRMVQGVTDTQYF.

The chain recombines TRBV4-1 with TRBJ1-4; 8 nucleotides align to TRBD1. The CDR3 totals 15 residues. Germline CDR1 reads MGHRA; CDR2 reads YSYEKL. V dropped 4 bases and J dropped 6; count of bases not matched to a gene: 7. The CDR3 sequence is CASSRPGQEDEKLFF. Here the CDR3 DNA reads TGCGCCAGCAGCCGTCCGGGACAGGAAGATGAAAAACTGTTTTTT.

This sequence joins TRBV6-5 and TRBJ2-1, with 7 positions matching TRBD1. Germline-derived CDR1 and CDR2 are MNHEY and SVGAGI. The CDR3 covers 14 residues. V lost 2 bases, J lost 5 bases, and 3 bases stayed unmatched. CDR3 loop: CASSYRGPDNEQFF. For the CDR3, the DNA is TGTGCCAGCAGTTACAGGGGGCCGGACAATGAGCAGTTCTTC.

The chain links TRBV5-1 to TRBJ2-7; 8 nucleotides match TRBD2. The CDR3 is 15 residues long. Germline V gives CDR1 SGHRS, CDR2 YFSETQ. J was trimmed by 5 bases and V by 4 bases; bases with no gene match: 11. CDR3 sequence reads: CASSTRGLGGDEQYF. CDR3 DNA sequence: TGCGCCAGCAGCACCAGGGGTCTCGGGGGGGACGAGCAGTACTTC. Drawing the rest from reference TRBV5-1 and TRBJ2-7, the complete variable domain is KAGVTQTPRYLIKTRGQQVTLSCSPISGHRSVSWYQQTPGQGLQFLFEYFSETQRNKGNFPGRFSGRQFSNSRSEMNVSTLELGDSALYLCASSTRGLGGDEQYFGPGTRLTVT.

This rearrangement joins TRBV18 to TRBJ2-7, with a tentative D call TRBD2 (5 bases). V lost 2 bases to trimming and J lost 7 bases, with 12 bases between them. Germline CDR1 and CDR2: KGHSH and LQKENI. The CDR3 covers 13 residues. The DNA of the CDR3 is TGTGCCAGCTCACCAAACCGTTCGGGGGAGCAGTACTTC. It codes for CASSPNRSGEQYF.

This chain joins TRBV5-1 and TRBJ2-7; TRBD1 agrees at 7 bases. The V segment lost 4 bases and the J segment 2 bases; nucleotides outside the gene matches: 9. CDR3 length: 15 residues. Per germline, CDR1 SGHRS and CDR2 YFSETQ. The CDR3 coding sequence is TGCGCCAGCAGCGTCCCGGGACAGCTGCCCTACGAGCAGTACTTC. This gives the protein CASSVPGQLPYEQYF. The full variable domain, completed using reference TRBV5-1 and TRBJ2-7, is KAGVTQTPRYLIKTRGQQVTLSCSPISGHRSVSWYQQTPGQGLQFLFEYFSETQRNKGNFPGRFSGRQFSNSRSEMNVSTLELGDSALYLCASSVPGQLPYEQYFGPGTRLTVT.